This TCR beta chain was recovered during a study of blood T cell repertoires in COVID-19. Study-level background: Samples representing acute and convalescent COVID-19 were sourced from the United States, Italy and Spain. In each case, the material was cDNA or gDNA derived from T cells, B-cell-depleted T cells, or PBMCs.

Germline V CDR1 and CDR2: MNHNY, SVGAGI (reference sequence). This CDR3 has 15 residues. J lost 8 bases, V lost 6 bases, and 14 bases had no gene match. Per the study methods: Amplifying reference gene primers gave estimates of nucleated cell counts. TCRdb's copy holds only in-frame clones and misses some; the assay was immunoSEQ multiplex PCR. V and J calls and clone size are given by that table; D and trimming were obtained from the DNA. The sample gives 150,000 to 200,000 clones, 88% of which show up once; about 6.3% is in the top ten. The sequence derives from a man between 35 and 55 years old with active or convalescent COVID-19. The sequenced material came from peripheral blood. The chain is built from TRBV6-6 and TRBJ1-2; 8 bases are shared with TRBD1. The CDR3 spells CASSSAPGQARGYTF. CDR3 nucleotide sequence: TGTGCCAGCAGCTCTGCACCGGGACAGGCGAGGGGCTACACCTTC.